One sample yielded the 5 T cell receptor beta chains listed below, sequenced in a study of cytomegalovirus exposure and HLA in healthy donors. Method: immunoSEQ multiplex PCR; TCRdb's copy keeps in-frame clones and lacks some. Among around 400,000 clones, 70% to 90% were seen once, and the ten largest hold about 0.8%. Sequencing input: PBMCs. These TCRs come from a woman between 18 and 29 years old in good health and CMV-seronegative.

The V and J genes are TRBV29-1 and TRBJ2-1; D is perhaps TRBD2 (5 bases). The CDR3 has 13 residues. V lost 3 bases and J lost 3, with 9 bases in between. From germline, CDR1 is SQVTM and CDR2 ANQGSEA. This CDR3 reads CSVEGSGYNEQFF. The DNA of the CDR3 is TGCAGCGTTGAGGGGAGCGGCTACAATGAGCAGTTCTTC.

As for this clone: Other DNA sequences in the sample encode the same CDR3. V usage is TRBV4-1 and J usage is TRBJ2-7; 11 positions agree with TRBD2. V shed 4 bases, J shed 4 bases, and the junction held 6 bases outside the gene matches. Germline CDR1 reads MGHRA; CDR2 reads YSYEKL. This CDR3 comprises 15 residues. The CDR3 spells CASSLLAGGPYEQYF. CDR3 in DNA: TGCGCCAGCAGCCTCTTAGCGGGGGGGCCGTACGAGCAGTACTTC.

V usage is TRBV7-9 and J usage is TRBJ1-3, with D hard to call. V was shortened by 3 bases and J by 0 bases, with 18 bases between the two germline ends. Germline V gives CDR1 SEHNR, CDR2 FQNEAQ (reference sequence). This CDR3 contains 18 residues. The CDR3 coding sequence is TGTGCCAGCAGCTTGCGGGCCTTAGGTAAAGACTCTGGAAACACCATATATTTT. Its translation is CASSLRALGKDSGNTIYF. Filled out from reference TRBV7-9 and TRBJ1-3, the complete variable domain reads DTGVSQNPRHKITKRGQNVTFRCDPISEHNRLYWYRQTLGQGPEFLTYFQNEAQLEKSRLLSDRFSAERPKGSFSTLEIQRTEQGDSAMYLCASSLRALGKDSGNTIYFGEGSWLTVV.

This chain connects TRBV28 to TRBJ1-4; the match to TRBD1 covers 8 bases. This CDR3 region has 12 residues. Germline-derived CDR1 and CDR2 are MDHEN and SYDVKM. V dropped 5 bases and J dropped 11; count of bases not matched to a gene: 4. The CDR3 coding sequence is TGTGCCAGCAGTGCGGACAGGGCGAAACTGTTTTTT. This codes for CASSADRAKLFF.

V gene TRBV28 combines with J gene TRBJ1-2; tentative D call: TRBD1 (5 bases). CDR3 size: 15 residues. Trimming removed 4 bases from V and 4 bases from J, with 16 bases in between. The germline V gene encodes CDR1 MDHEN and CDR2 SYDVKM. The CDR3 DNA is TGTGCCAGCAGTTGGCCTCTCGGGGGATCCTATGGCTACACCTTC. Translation gives CASSWPLGGSYGYTF.